This entry lists 18 T cell receptor beta chains sequenced from one sample in a study of T cells in Graves' hyperthyroidism and ophthalmopathy. TCR beta CDR3 region amplification was performed from RNA transcripts. First-round RT-PCR of the TCR CDR3 relied on the HTBI primer set. TCRdb passed the multiplex PCR reads through MiXCR, listing each CDR3 protein once. Of around 200,000 distinct CDR3 sequences listed, approximately 16% are singletons. The sequencing sample was made of blood. Receptors originate from a man aged 40-55 years with Graves' hyperthyroidism.

Ten or more counts support this clonotype. The chain employs TRBV6-2 or TRBV6-3 and TRBJ1-5, with D uncertain. The CDR3 totals 16 residues. V was trimmed by 3 bases and J by 1 base, leaving 13 bases between them. Germline CDR1 is MNHEY and CDR2 is SVGEGT. The CDR3 reads CASSYRPHGSNQPQHF. CDR3 nucleotide sequence: TGTGCCAGCAGTTATCGGCCCCATGGGAGCAATCAGCCCCAGCATTTT.

The J gene is TRBJ2-1, the V gene TRBV30, with 7 bases identical to TRBD2. The trim removed 1 base at V and 10 bases at J, leaving 7 bases unmatched. This CDR3 region has 13 residues. Germline assignment: CDR1 GTSNPN and CDR2 SVGIG (reference sequence). The CDR3: CAWSATGGWEQFF. The CDR3, as DNA: TGTGCCTGGAGTGCGACGGGAGGTTGGGAGCAGTTCTTC.

This clonotype was picked up a small number of times. The rearrangement links TRBV2 to TRBJ2-1; 10 positions match TRBD2. Germline V CDR1 and CDR2: SNHLY, FYNNEI. This CDR3 has 16 residues. V was pared by 7 bases and J by 6 bases, with 12 bases of the junction left unmatched. CDR3 protein: CASTLPKAGGRNEQFF. CDR3 sequence (DNA): TGTGCCAGCACCCTTCCTAAAGCGGGAGGGCGCAATGAGCAGTTCTTC.

With regard to this clonotype: Since a much larger clone is just one base distant, this may be a read error. J is TRBJ2-3 and V is TRBV2; D perhaps matches TRBD2 (7 bases). In germline, CDR1 is SNHLY, CDR2 FYNNEI. The V end lost 2 bases, the J end lost 5 bases, and 14 bases lay between the germline ends. This CDR3 has 15 amino acids. The CDR3 spells CASSELGGGQDTQYF. CDR3 DNA sequence: TGTGCCAGCAGTGAACTAGGGGGGGGGCAAGATACGCAGTATTTT.

This clonotype was counted many times. The genes are TRBV6-2 or TRBV6-3 and TRBJ1-6; D remains ambiguous. This CDR3 is built from 13 residues. The V gene lost 5 bases and the J gene lost 11 bases, with 13 bases spanning the gap. CDR1 MNHEY and CDR2 SVGEGT come from the germline V gene. Here the CDR3 DNA reads TGTGCCAGCAGTAACATTGGGGTGGCACCCCTCCACTTT. Translated: CASSNIGVAPLHF.

This clonotype was recorded many times. The genes are TRBV5-1 and TRBJ1-1; D ambiguous. The CDR3 contains 13 residues. Germline values: CDR1 SGHRS, CDR2 YFSETQ. The ends were cut back, 0 bases at V and 5 bases at J, with 8 bases in the middle. CDR3 sequence reads: CASSLDMDTEAFF. CDR3 nucleotide sequence: TGCGCCAGCAGCTTGGATATGGATACTGAAGCTTTCTTT.

Of note for this clonotype: A read error may account for a junction end that differs from germline. The chain uses TRBV19 and TRBJ1-2, with 7 bases aligning to TRBD1. Germline CDR1 is LNHDA and CDR2 is SQIVND (reference sequence). The CDR3 totals 14 residues. The CDR3 sequence is CASSLDDRDYGYTF. The CDR3, as DNA: TGTGCCAGTAGTCTAGACGACAGGGACTATGGCTACACCTTC.

This clonotype has just a few counts. V is TRBV6-2 or TRBV6-3 and J is TRBJ1-5; the D is unclear. The V gene lost 0 bases and the J gene lost 6 bases, with 6 bases spanning the gap. The germline gives CDR1 MNHEY, CDR2 SVGEGT. The CDR3 runs to 13 residues. In nucleotides, the CDR3 is TGTGCCAGCAGTTACTCGAACTCTCAGCCCCAGCATTTT. Translation gives CASSYSNSQPQHF.

This chain links TRBV7-3 with TRBJ1-6; D is possibly TRBD1 (6 bases). Germline CDR1 and CDR2: SGHTA and FQGTGA. This CDR3 is 18 amino acids long. Trimming removed 6 bases from V and 8 bases from J, with 26 bases in between. The CDR3 sequence is CASSEWLLAGGTYSPLHF. The CDR3, as DNA: TGTGCCAGCAGTGAGTGGTTGCTAGCGGGGGGCACTTATTCACCCCTCCACTTT.

Points on this clonotype: Relative to the germline gene, one junction end is altered; a read error may explain this. This rearrangement joins TRBV13 to TRBJ2-2, with 8 bases matching TRBD1. Germline V lookup: CDR1 PRHDT, CDR2 FYEKMQ (reference sequence). CDR3 size: 15 residues. The CDR3 reads CAGSLTQGGTGELFF. The CDR3 DNA reads as TGTGCCGGCAGCTTAACACAGGGGGGAACCGGGGAGCTGTTTTTT.

This clonotype was counted between two and nine times. The chain has TRBV6-1 and TRBJ1-2; weak D call: TRBD1 (5 bases). This CDR3 contains 11 residues. The germline V and J ends were trimmed by 5 bases and 5 bases, with 6 bases remaining between them. In germline, CDR1 is MNHNS, CDR2 SASEGT. CDR3 in amino acids: CASSQGYGYTF. The CDR3 bases are TGTGCCAGCAGTCAGGGTTATGGCTACACCTTC.

The V gene is TRBV5-1, the J gene TRBJ1-1; 8 bases are a match to TRBD1. The CDR3 length is 15 residues. Germline trimming cut 0 bases from V and 4 bases from J; bases unmatched to any gene: 5. Germline CDR1 SGHRS, CDR2 YFSETQ. DNA for the CDR3: TGCGCCAGCAGCTTGGGTTTTGGGACAGGCACTGAAGCTTTCTTT. Translation: CASSLGFGTGTEAFF.

This clonotype occurred many times. J is TRBJ1-4 and V is TRBV7-8; 7 nucleotides line up with TRBD1. V gave up 1 base and J gave up 3 bases; unmatched junction bases: 2. Germline V gene lookup returns CDR1 SGHVS and CDR2 FQNEAQ. The CDR3 totals 15 residues. CDR3 bases: TGTGCCAGCAGCTTAGTAGGGACAGCTAATGAAAAACTGTTTTTT. Translating it yields CASSLVGTANEKLFF.

The chain carries TRBV13 and TRBJ2-1, with 7 bases identical to TRBD1. Germline lookup yields CDR1 PRHDT and CDR2 FYEKMQ (reference sequence). CDR3 length equals 14 residues. V lost 5 bases, J lost 3 bases, and 4 bases stayed unmatched. The CDR3 bases are TGTGCCAGCAGCGCCTGGGACAGCTACAATGAGCAGTTCTTC. Residues: CASSAWDSYNEQFF.

This clonotype was observed at least ten times. The V gene is TRBV28, the J gene TRBJ1-2; 9 nucleotides match TRBD1. The CDR3 consists of 15 residues. Germline CDR1 MDHEN, CDR2 SYDVKM. J was trimmed by 3 bases and V by 4 bases; bases with no gene match: 6. The CDR3 loop is CASSSTGGFDYGYTF. The CDR3 DNA reads as TGTGCCAGCAGTTCAACAGGGGGCTTTGACTATGGCTACACCTTC.

The V and J genes are TRBV7-3 and TRBJ2-2; D is possibly TRBD1 (7 bases). This CDR3 region has 18 residues. Germline V lookup: CDR1 SGHTA, CDR2 FQGTGA. V was pared by 2 bases and J by 5 bases, with 21 bases between. The CDR3 coding sequence is TGTGCCAGCAGCTTAGGTTACGGCAGGGGGGCGAGAACCGGGGAGCTGTTTTTT. It yields the protein CASSLGYGRGARTGELFF.

This clonotype has ten or more counts. The rearrangement joins TRBV7-2 to TRBJ1-2, with a possible D match to TRBD1 (6 bases). CDR3 size: 14 residues. Germline V lookup: CDR1 SGHTA, CDR2 FQGNSA. Trimming cost V 2 bases and J 4 bases, with 11 bases left between them. In DNA, the CDR3 is TGTGCCAGCAGCTTAAGACGGGACACCTATGGCTACACCTTC. Its protein product is CASSLRRDTYGYTF.

Points on this clonotype: One base away lies a much larger clone, so this may be a sequencing read error. The CDR3 here is CASSTLRQGMETQYF. CDR3 nucleotides: TGTGCCAGCTCTACTCTGAGACAGGGGATGGAGACCCAGTACTTC. The J gene is TRBJ2-5, the V gene TRBV18; 8 nucleotides match TRBD1. The germline gives CDR1 KGHSH, CDR2 LQKENI. The CDR3 consists of 15 residues. With V trimmed by 6 bases and J by 5 bases, 11 bases remained unmatched.